This T cell receptor beta chain was obtained from a study of OX40 agonist ivuxolimab in advanced cancers. Study in general: An agonistic human IgG2 monoclonal antibody against OX40 (CD134) was given. Past anti-PD-1, anti-PD-L1 or anti-CTLA-4 therapy was accepted, and 30% to 50% had received some.

To note about this clone: The antigen is unknown.

Assay: immunoSEQ multiplex PCR; the TCRdb copy retains only in-frame clones and omits some. The table has approximately 120,000 clones, roughly 92% seen once; the top ten hold more than 0.7%. General study points: Antigen specificity remained undetermined for the expanded peripheral T cells.

The CDR3 covers 14 residues. With 3 bases clipped from V and 7 bases from J, the junction kept 6 bases outside the gene matches. Germline V gene sequence: CDR1 LNHDA, CDR2 SQIVND (reference sequence). Cycle 7 day 1, cycle 4 day 1, and baseline were the timepoints at which blood was sampled. This sequence was found in an adult with an advanced solid tumor such as melanoma, head and neck, liver or kidney cancer. This specimen consisted of CD4+ or CD8+ T cells sorted from blood, obtained in a trial of the OX40 agonist ivuxolimab. The J gene is TRBJ1-5, the V gene TRBV19, with 7 bases lining up with TRBD1. Written as DNA, the CDR3 is TGTGCCAGTAGTATGAATCCAGGGGGGCAGCCCCAGCATTTT. Translation: CASSMNPGGQPQHF.